This T cell receptor (beta chain) was recovered during a study of a mutant IDH1 vaccine in newly diagnosed glioma. Study information: Patients had eight vaccinations, in weeks 1, 3, 5, 7, 11, 15, 19 and 23. Either 4-6 weeks after radiotherapy alone or alongside temozolomide, vaccination was begun. Earlier care involved radiotherapy, temozolomide, or both, and the majority received both.

The time point here: week 23, last vaccination. Topical imiquimod accompanied each vaccine dose, which consisted of 300 ug of mutant IDH1 20-mer peptide. The table came from immunoSEQ multiplex PCR; TCRdb's copy has only in-frame clones and leaves some out. This table has 50,000 to 70,000 clones, roughly 84% appearing once. Comment on this clone: The antigen is unknown.

Sequencing was performed on PBMCs, taken from a glioma patient whose treatment included an IDH1 peptide vaccine. This TCR derives from a man between 18 and 35 years old with glioma.

CDR3 sequence: CASSPKEGTGSYEQYF. Here the CDR3 DNA reads TGTGCCAGCAGCCCTAAGGAGGGGACAGGGTCCTACGAGCAGTACTTC. The chain couples TRBV4-2 to TRBJ2-7, with TRBD1 matching over 9 bases. The V and J ends lost 4 bases and 1 base, in that order; junction bases with no gene match: 8. Germline-derived CDR1 and CDR2 are LGHNA and YNFKEQ. The CDR3 consists of 16 residues.